A single sample is the source of the 28 T cell receptor beta chains below, sequenced in a study of blood T cells in healthy people across ages. Combining a sample-barcoded 5' primer with a J-beta primer mix, a second PCR ran for roughly 7 to 12 cycles. One entry per CDR3 protein results from TCRdb running MiXCR on the 5' RACE reads. The sample yields 1.6 million or so distinct CDR3 sequences, roughly 32% seen once. Sequenced sample: blood. All receptors derive from a woman aged 25 to 39 in good health.

The genes are TRBV7-8 and TRBJ1-5, with TRBD1 identical over 10 bases. Germline V gene sequence: CDR1 SGHVS, CDR2 FQNEAQ. The CDR3 consists of 17 residues. With 4 bases clipped from V and 6 bases from J, the junction kept 12 bases outside the gene matches. The CDR3 DNA sequence: TGTGCCAGCAGCTCGACCCGGGACAGGGGCGCGGCTCAGCCCCAGCATTTT. Amino acid sequence: CASSSTRDRGAAQPQHF.

In regard to this clonotype: This may come from a read error, since a much larger clone is one base off. This chain links TRBV4-1 with TRBJ2-4, with D possibly TRBD2 on 5 matching bases. The germline gives CDR1 MGHRA, CDR2 YSYEKL. This CDR3 has 16 residues. CDR3 sequence reads: CAGSQDAAGAKNIQYF. The CDR3 DNA is TGCGCCGGCAGCCAAGATGCCGCGGGAGCCAAAAACATTCAGTACTTC.

This clonotype turned up a few times. This chain joins TRBV30 and TRBJ2-3, with 8 bases fitting TRBD1. The CDR3 has 15 amino acids. The V segment lost 0 bases and the J segment 8 bases; nucleotides outside the gene matches: 10. Germline V lookup: CDR1 GTSNPN, CDR2 SVGIG (reference sequence). Here the CDR3 reads CAWSVVSGTGGTQYF. In DNA form, the CDR3 reads TGTGCCTGGAGTGTCGTTAGCGGAACAGGGGGTACGCAGTATTTT. Supplemented by reference TRBV30 and TRBJ2-3, the full variable domain reads SQTIHQWPATLVQPVGSPLSLECTVEGTSNPNLYWYRQAAGRGLQLLFYSVGIGQISSEVPQNLSASRPQDRQFILSSKKLLLSDSGFYLCAWSVVSGTGGTQYFGPGTRLTVL.

The chain employs TRBV12-3 or TRBV12-4 and TRBJ2-7; weak D call: TRBD1 (6 bases). Trimming left V 3 bases short and J 4 bases short, with 13 bases between. The CDR3 covers 14 residues. The CDR3 region has the DNA TGTGCCAGCAGTTTGGGTTGGCAGGGGTACGAGCAGTACTTC. The encoded protein is CASSLGWQGYEQYF.

This clonotype was counted a few times. The chain is built from TRBV20-1 and TRBJ2-1, with 12 bases fitting TRBD2. The CDR3 contains 16 residues. V gave up 6 bases and J gave up 7 bases; unmatched junction bases: 13. Germline lookup yields CDR1 DFQATT and CDR2 SNEGSKA (reference sequence). The CDR3 DNA sequence: TGCAGTGCGAGCCAAAAAAGGACTAGCGGGGAAAATGAGCAGTTCTTC. Protein: CSASQKRTSGENEQFF.

This clonotype has more than one count but fewer than ten. The chain is built from TRBV12-3 or TRBV12-4 and TRBJ2-2; D not resolved. V lost 5 bases, J lost 0 bases, and 4 bases lay in between. The CDR3 has 13 residues. The CDR3: CASSQSNTGELFF. The DNA of the CDR3 is TGTGCCAGCAGTCAATCGAACACCGGGGAGCTGTTTTTT.

This clonotype was observed a handful of times. The chain links TRBV6-1 to TRBJ1-2; 7 bases line up with TRBD1. Germline CDR1 and CDR2: MNHNS and SASEGT. This CDR3 is 12 amino acids long. Germline trimming cut 5 bases from V and 10 bases from J; bases unmatched to any gene: 7. CDR3 bases: TGTGCCAGCAGTCCACAGGGGTCTGCCTACACCTTC. Translation gives CASSPQGSAYTF.

This clonotype occurred a few times. The V call is TRBV6-1, the J call TRBJ1-5; TRBD1 is a possible D gene (6 bases). This CDR3 is 14 amino acids long. CDR1 MNHNS and CDR2 SASEGT come from the germline V gene. The V end lost 4 bases, the J end lost 7 bases, and 14 bases lay between the germline ends. The CDR3 loop is CASSGRGGGQPQHF. As DNA, the CDR3 is TGTGCCAGCAGTGGCCGAGGGGGGGGCCAGCCCCAGCATTTT.

This clonotype was detected a few times. At one boundary the junction diverges from the germline segment, which might be a read error. The chain is built from TRBV5-1 and TRBJ2-4; D may be TRBD1 (6 bases). Germline V gene sequence: CDR1 SGHRS, CDR2 YFSETQ. This CDR3 region has 15 residues. In DNA form, the CDR3 reads TGCGCCAACAGCGTCGGGACATCAGGGTTGAATGAGCAGTACTTC. Protein sequence: CANSVGTSGLNEQYF.

V and J are TRBV4-1 and TRBJ1-5; D not resolved. In germline, CDR1 is MGHRA, CDR2 YSYEKL. The CDR3 extends over 19 amino acids. V was clipped by 3 bases and J by 3 bases, with 24 bases between them. The CDR3 DNA sequence: TGCGCCAGCAGCCAGACCGTTTTATTGGCAGCTCAAAACAATCAGCCCCAGCATTTT. This encodes CASSQTVLLAAQNNQPQHF.

This clonotype was counted at least ten times. This sequence joins TRBV7-9 and TRBJ2-1; 11 bases fit TRBD2. CDR3 length: 15 residues. The junction had 6 bases not matched to a gene; V was cut back by 5 bases and J by 6 bases. CDR1 SEHNR and CDR2 FQNEAQ come from the germline V gene (reference sequence). In DNA, the CDR3 is TGTGCCAGCAGCCTAGGGACTAGCGGAGCCAATGAGCAGTTCTTC. Amino acid sequence: CASSLGTSGANEQFF.

This clonotype was seen a few times. This chain connects TRBV20-1 to TRBJ2-3; 7 nucleotides agree with TRBD2. The V gene end was trimmed by 1 base and the J gene end by 2 bases; junction bases not matched to a gene: 9. This CDR3 has 16 amino acids. Germline V gives CDR1 DFQATT, CDR2 SNEGSKA (reference sequence). In DNA, the CDR3 is TGCAGTGCTAGAGGAGCCAGCGGGGACCTCACAGATACGCAGTATTTT. It translates to CSARGASGDLTDTQYF.

The chain carries TRBV20-1 and TRBJ2-3; 13 bases map to TRBD2. This CDR3 is 14 amino acids long. In germline, CDR1 is DFQATT, CDR2 SNEGSKA (reference sequence). Trimming removed 6 bases from V and 6 bases from J; junction bases left unmatched: 6. For the CDR3, the DNA is TGCAGTGCAACTAGCGGGAGGGCCGGGGATACGCAGTATTTT. This codes for CSATSGRAGDTQYF.

About this clonotype itself: A much larger clone lies one base from this, so it may be a read error. The DNA for the CDR3 is TGTGCCAGCAGCTTGACAGGGGGGAATCACGAGCAGCACTTC. Protein: CASSLTGGNHEQHF. The rearrangement joins TRBV5-5 to TRBJ2-7, with TRBD1 matching over 8 bases. From germline, CDR1 is SGHKS and CDR2 YYEKEE (reference sequence). The CDR3 length is 14 residues.

The chain recombines TRBV18 with TRBJ2-1; 8 bases are a match to TRBD2. Germline lookup yields CDR1 KGHSH and CDR2 LQKENI. J gave up 10 bases and V 6 bases, and 14 bases lay outside the gene matches. This CDR3 comprises 15 residues. The CDR3 sequence is CASSPGGGTSFEQFF. CDR3 DNA sequence: TGTGCCAGCTCCCCAGGCGGGGGGACTTCGTTCGAGCAGTTCTTC.

This sequence joins TRBV3-1 and TRBJ2-3, with 9 nucleotides matching TRBD2. Germline-derived CDR1 and CDR2 are LGHDT and YNNKEL (reference sequence). The CDR3 runs to 15 residues. Unmatched junction bases numbered 6, after V lost 3 bases and J lost 5 bases. CDR3 DNA sequence: TGTGCCAGCAGCCAGGGCGGGGGGGCCGGAGATACGCAGTATTTT. It translates to CASSQGGGAGDTQYF.

The chain uses TRBV7-3 and TRBJ2-5; 11 bases map to TRBD2. Looked up from germline, CDR1 is SGHTA and CDR2 is FQGTGA. The V segment lost 5 bases and the J segment 0 bases; nucleotides outside the gene matches: 5. The CDR3 contains 16 residues. The CDR3 spells CASSPSGGTYQETQYF. As DNA, the CDR3 is TGTGCCAGCAGCCCTAGCGGGGGGACGTACCAAGAGACCCAGTACTTC.

This clonotype was counted between two and nine times. J is TRBJ1-2 and V is TRBV4-1; 9 nucleotides align to TRBD1. The V and J ends lost 2 bases and 3 bases, in that order; junction bases with no gene match: 4. The germline V gene has CDR1 MGHRA and CDR2 YSYEKL. This CDR3 is built from 15 residues. The chain's CDR3 is CASSQRDRVDYGYTF. The DNA for the CDR3 is TGCGCCAGCAGCCAACGGGACAGGGTGGACTATGGCTACACCTTC.

V and J are TRBV3-1 and TRBJ2-7; D may be TRBD2 (7 bases). Trimming pared 0 bases from V and 4 bases from J, leaving 16 bases between. CDR3 length equals 16 residues. Looked up from germline, CDR1 is LGHDT and CDR2 is YNNKEL (reference sequence). This chain's CDR3 is CASSQDGWGGHYEQYF. The CDR3, as DNA: TGTGCCAGCAGCCAAGATGGTTGGGGGGGCCATTACGAGCAGTACTTC.

This sequence joins TRBV2 and TRBJ2-7, with D tentatively TRBD2 (6 bases). V was cut by 8 bases and J by 3 bases, with 20 bases left in between. Germline CDR1 is SNHLY and CDR2 is FYNNEI. CDR3 length equals 15 residues. The CDR3 region has the DNA TGTGCCAGCGGGGGTGGGGTAGCGGCTGGCTACGAGCAGTACTTC. Residues: CASGGGVAAGYEQYF.

The chain has TRBV7-8 and TRBJ2-7; D perhaps matches TRBD1 (6 bases). There are 13 residues in the CDR3. The V gene's germline CDR1 is SGHVS and CDR2 FQNEAQ. With 6 bases removed from V and 1 base from J, the gap between germline ends came to 10 bases. As DNA, the CDR3 is TGTGCCAGCAGGGCAAGGGGGTCCTACGAGCAGTACTTC. This sequence encodes CASRARGSYEQYF.

This chain connects TRBV10-3 to TRBJ1-2; TRBD1 is a possible D gene (5 bases). The length of the CDR3 is 16 residues. Germline loops: CDR1 ENHRY, CDR2 SYGVKD. V lost 2 bases to trimming and J lost 4 bases, with 17 bases between them. CDR3 in amino acids: CAISETAGTEIYGYTF. In DNA form, the CDR3 reads TGTGCCATCAGTGAGACGGCCGGGACGGAGATCTATGGCTACACCTTC.

For the CDR3, the DNA is TGTGCCTGGAGCGCTCGACAGGAGAACTACGAGCAGTACTTC. This codes for CAWSARQENYEQYF. V usage is TRBV30 and J usage is TRBJ2-7; maybe TRBD1 (6 bases). This CDR3 is built from 14 residues. The germline V gene has CDR1 GTSNPN and CDR2 SVGIG (reference sequence). The V end was cut by 3 bases, the J end by 3 bases, with 15 bases between.

This chain joins TRBV20-1 and TRBJ2-7; D may be TRBD2 (5 bases). Looked up from germline, CDR1 is DFQATT and CDR2 is SNEGSKA (reference sequence). The CDR3 is 16 residues long. Between the trimmed V and J ends, which lost 3 bases and 0 bases, there was a span of 18 bases. CDR3 region: CSASQTSEASSYEQYF. CDR3 DNA: TGCAGTGCTAGCCAAACGTCGGAGGCAAGCTCCTACGAGCAGTACTTC.

This clonotype was seen at least ten times. The chain couples TRBV7-3 to TRBJ2-5, with TRBD1 as a possible D gene (6 bases). The germline V gene encodes CDR1 SGHTA and CDR2 FQGTGA. V was trimmed by 2 bases and J by 3 bases, leaving 10 bases between them. CDR3 length: 14 residues. The CDR3 sequence: CASSLVRDKETQYF. In nucleotides, the CDR3 is TGTGCCAGCAGCTTAGTCAGGGACAAAGAGACCCAGTACTTC.

This clonotype was found many times. The chain uses TRBV7-9 and TRBJ2-5; D is unclear. Trimming took 7 bases from V and 1 from J, leaving 10 bases between them. Germline assignment: CDR1 SEHNR and CDR2 FQNEAQ (reference sequence). The CDR3 length is 13 residues. CDR3 amino acids: CASTPETQETQYF. The CDR3 nucleotides are TGTGCCAGCACCCCGGAGACCCAAGAGACCCAGTACTTC.

This clonotype has at least ten counts. This chain connects TRBV20-1 to TRBJ2-7; 8 bases are a match to TRBD2. V was pared by 6 bases and J by 3 bases, with 10 bases of the junction left unmatched. CDR1 and CDR2 from the germline V gene are DFQATT and SNEGSKA (reference sequence). This CDR3 contains 14 residues. The CDR3 region is CSAQGREVVYEQYF. The CDR3 DNA is TGCAGTGCCCAGGGGCGGGAGGTTGTCTACGAGCAGTACTTC.

This clonotype was recorded once. A much larger clone lies a single base off, so this may be a read error. V is TRBV4-1 and J is TRBJ2-7; D remains ambiguous. CDR1 is MGHRA, CDR2 YSYEKL, per germline. The V end was cut by 0 bases, the J end by 6 bases, with 12 bases between. The CDR3 has 14 residues. This CDR3 reads CASSQDYTVGEQYF. In nucleotides, the CDR3 is TGCGCCAGCAGCCAAGACTACACCGTGGGCGAGCAGTACTTC.